The 25 T cell receptor beta chains listed next were all sequenced from one sample in a study of response to subunit inactivated influenza vaccine. TCRdb called the RT-PCR reads again in MiXCR, with one record for every CDR3 protein. Here the sample spans about 540,000 distinct CDR3 sequences, around 25% being singletons. These same records also appear under a second study, on T cells expressing NK-cell markers. That paper notes: The authors generated TCR beta cDNA through 5'RACE template switching with UMIs.

The specimen comprised CD4+ T cells sorted from PBMCs, sampled 12 days after vaccination. The receptors here all came from a man aged 50-59 years who received an inactivated influenza vaccine.

V and J are TRBV5-1 and TRBJ2-7, with D maybe TRBD2 (6 bases). The V end was cut by 0 bases, the J end by 3 bases, with 13 bases between. Germline loops: CDR1 SGHRS, CDR2 YFSETQ. This CDR3 is 15 amino acids long. The CDR3 region is CASSLGGSGIYEQYF. Here the CDR3 DNA reads TGCGCCAGCAGCTTGGGTGGTAGCGGAATCTACGAGCAGTACTTC. Complete variable domain (other parts from reference TRBV5-1 and TRBJ2-7): KAGVTQTPRYLIKTRGQQVTLSCSPISGHRSVSWYQQTPGQGLQFLFEYFSETQRNKGNFPGRFSGRQFSNSRSEMNVSTLELGDSALYLCASSLGGSGIYEQYFGPGTRLTVT.

The chain recombines TRBV5-1 with TRBJ2-3; 7 bases are shared with TRBD2. The CDR3 is 16 amino acids. Trimming took 0 bases from V and 0 from J; bases not matched to a gene: 4. The germline V gene has CDR1 SGHRS and CDR2 YFSETQ. CDR3 nucleotide sequence: TGCGCCAGCAGCTTGGGGGGGACTACTAGCACAGATACGCAGTATTTT. Protein product: CASSLGGTTSTDTQYF.

This clonotype has just a few counts. The chain joins TRBV5-1 to TRBJ1-2; D may be TRBD1 (6 bases). The CDR3 runs 16 residues. The germline V gene encodes CDR1 SGHRS and CDR2 YFSETQ. Between the trimmed V and J ends, which lost 3 bases and 2 bases, there was a span of 17 bases. As DNA, the CDR3 is TGCGCCAGCAGCTGGGGAGGGGGACGGAACAACTATGGCTACACCTTC. This sequence encodes CASSWGGGRNNYGYTF.

There are many counts of this clonotype. The V and J genes are TRBV28 and TRBJ2-2, with a tentative D call TRBD1 (5 bases). Germline V gene sequence: CDR1 MDHEN, CDR2 SYDVKM. The V end was cut by 8 bases, the J end by 5 bases, with 15 bases between. The CDR3 totals 14 residues. The chain's CDR3 is CASLDSHATGELFF. The CDR3 bases are TGTGCCAGCCTTGACAGCCACGCTACCGGGGAGCTGTTTTTT.

This clonotype appeared a few times. The chain uses TRBV6-1 and TRBJ1-6, with D uncertain. The germline V gene has CDR1 MNHNS and CDR2 SASEGT. Trimming shortened V by 7 bases and J by 5 bases, and 9 bases separated the two germline ends. The CDR3 loop spans 13 amino acids. This CDR3 is CASNRENNSPLHF. CDR3 bases: TGTGCCAGCAACCGGGAGAATAATTCACCCCTCCACTTT.

This chain joins TRBV6-4 and TRBJ2-5, with 10 bases fitting TRBD2. Germline assignment: CDR1 MRHNA and CDR2 SNTAGT. The ends lost 7 bases at V and 5 bases at J; junction bases unmatched: 28. The CDR3 extends over 21 amino acids. The CDR3 region has the DNA TGTGCCAGCAACGACGCGATAAATAGCGGGGGGCCTCTCTCGAGGCGGGAGACCCAGTACTTC. Protein sequence: CASNDAINSGGPLSRRETQYF.

This chain connects TRBV5-4 to TRBJ2-2, with TRBD2 matching over 11 bases. CDR1 is SGHNT and CDR2 is YYREEE in the germline V gene (reference sequence). The CDR3 loop spans 16 amino acids. With 3 bases clipped from V and 1 base from J, the junction kept 2 bases outside the gene matches. The CDR3 sequence: CASSYLAGGNTGELFF. In nucleotides, the CDR3 is TGTGCCAGCAGCTACCTAGCGGGAGGGAACACCGGGGAGCTGTTTTTT.

The chain is built from TRBV19 and TRBJ2-1; D remains unclear. With 1 base removed from V and 12 bases from J, the gap between germline ends came to 16 bases. The CDR3 totals 14 residues. Germline V gives CDR1 LNHDA, CDR2 SQIVND (reference sequence). The CDR3 protein is CASSIGLPITRQFF. The CDR3 bases are TGTGCCAGTAGTATAGGTCTACCCATCACTCGGCAGTTCTTC.

The gene calls are TRBV7-8 and TRBJ1-1; D is perhaps TRBD1 (5 bases). The V end lost 2 bases, the J end lost 4 bases, and 11 bases lay between the germline ends. CDR1 is SGHVS, CDR2 FQNEAQ, per germline. The CDR3 is made up of 14 amino acids. The CDR3 loop is CASSLSGIGTEAFF. DNA for the CDR3: TGTGCCAGCAGCTTATCAGGGATCGGCACTGAAGCTTTCTTT.

The chain combines TRBV6-5 with TRBJ2-7, with D perhaps matching TRBD1 (6 bases). Trimming removed 6 bases at V and 6 bases at J, with 21 bases between. The length of the CDR3 is 15 residues. Germline CDR1 and CDR2: MNHEY and SVGAGI. The DNA of the CDR3 is TGTGCCAGCAGGTACCTACAGGGATCGGTTAGCGAGCAGTACTTC. It encodes CASRYLQGSVSEQYF.

The chain couples TRBV12-3 or TRBV12-4 to TRBJ2-7; either TRBD1 or TRBD2 may supply D (5 bases each). This CDR3 comprises 14 residues. Trimming took 2 bases from V and 3 from J, leaving 11 bases between them. The DNA of the CDR3 is TGTGCCAGCAGTTTACCCGGGACGGTCTACGAGCAGTACTTC. Its translation: CASSLPGTVYEQYF.

This chain links TRBV11-2 with TRBJ2-5; maybe TRBD2 (6 bases). Trimming pared 3 bases from V and 1 base from J, leaving 15 bases between. Germline V CDR1 and CDR2: SGHAT, FQNNGV. The length of the CDR3 is 16 residues. CDR3 loop: CASSFARGWGQETQYF. The CDR3 nucleotides read TGTGCCAGCAGCTTCGCGCGGGGATGGGGCCAAGAGACCCAGTACTTC. Full variable domain (outside the CDR3, taken from reference TRBV11-2 and TRBJ2-5): EAGVAQSPRYKIIEKRQSVAFWCNPISGHATLYWYQQILGQGPKLLIQFQNNGVVDDSQLPKDRFSAERLKGVDSTLKIQPAKLEDSAVYLCASSFARGWGQETQYFGPGTRLLVL.

This clonotype was counted a few times. The gene calls are TRBV7-2 and TRBJ2-7, with D possibly matching TRBD1 (5 bases). Germline V gene data show CDR1 as SGHTA and CDR2 as FQGNSA. V dropped 8 bases and J dropped 0 bases, with 8 bases sitting between them. The length of the CDR3 is 12 residues. Written as DNA, the CDR3 is TGTGCCAGCGAAGGGGCCTCCTACGAGCAGTACTTC. This gives the protein CASEGASYEQYF.

The chain recombines TRBV24-1 with TRBJ2-5; 9 nucleotides line up with TRBD1. The CDR3 sequence is 14 residues long. Germline V gene data show CDR1 as KGHDR and CDR2 as SFDVKD. J lost 3 bases, V lost 3 bases, and 1 base had no gene match. CDR3 residues: CATSDRDREETQYF. The CDR3 DNA reads TGTGCCACCAGTGATCGGGACAGGGAAGAGACCCAGTACTTC.

J is TRBJ2-7 and V is TRBV10-1, with D unresolved. The V gene's germline CDR1 is WNHNN and CDR2 SYGVQD (reference sequence). The CDR3 covers 15 residues. Trimming took 1 base from V and 6 from J, leaving 16 bases between them. CDR3 sequence reads: CASSEFIPGVGEQYF. The CDR3 coding sequence is TGCGCCAGCAGTGAGTTCATTCCAGGCGTAGGCGAGCAGTACTTC.

The V and J genes are TRBV15 and TRBJ2-5, with D possibly matching TRBD2 (6 bases). V was clipped by 4 bases and J by 5 bases, with 14 bases between them. CDR1 is LNHNV, CDR2 YYDKDF, per germline (reference sequence). This CDR3 is 14 amino acids long. The CDR3 DNA follows: TGTGCCACCAGCAAAACGACCCGGGGGGAGACCCAGTACTTC. The encoded protein is CATSKTTRGETQYF.

In its sample, this clonotype was seen a few times. The J gene is TRBJ2-5, the V gene TRBV20-1; 9 nucleotides align to TRBD1. The junction had 9 bases not matched to a gene; V was cut back by 5 bases and J by 2 bases. Germline values: CDR1 DFQATT, CDR2 SNEGSKA (reference sequence). CDR3 size: 15 residues. The CDR3: CSAPRTGDQQETQYF. The CDR3 DNA is TGCAGTGCTCCCCGGACAGGGGACCAACAAGAGACCCAGTACTTC.

The sample holds many counts of this clonotype. The chain recombines TRBV6-6 with TRBJ2-2; 7 bases are shared with TRBD1. Losses at the gene ends were 7 bases for V and 6 bases for J; bases not matched to a gene: 5. The CDR3 extends over 13 amino acids. The germline gives CDR1 MNHNY, CDR2 SVGAGI (reference sequence). The CDR3 sequence: CASNSGGPGELFF. The CDR3 bases are TGTGCCAGCAATTCAGGGGGTCCCGGGGAGCTGTTTTTT.

This clonotype was recorded many times. The gene calls are TRBV5-6 and TRBJ1-5; TRBD1 might be the D (5 bases). Trimming shortened V by 5 bases and J by 2 bases, and 14 bases separated the two germline ends. The CDR3 consists of 15 residues. Germline V gene sequence: CDR1 SGHDT, CDR2 YYEEEE. The CDR3 DNA reads as TGTGCCAGCAGTGTGGGGGGATTTGGCAATCAGCCCCAGCATTTT. This gives the protein CASSVGGFGNQPQHF.

In its sample, this clonotype was seen many times. This sequence joins TRBV7-6 and TRBJ1-4; D unclear. CDR1 SGHVS and CDR2 FNYEAQ come from the germline V gene. Deletions cut 0 bases from V and 2 bases from J, with 1 base between. The CDR3 sequence is 13 residues long. DNA for the CDR3: TGTGCCAGCAGCTTAGCGACTAATGAAAAACTGTTTTTT. This gives the protein CASSLATNEKLFF.

This clonotype was seen a few times. This rearrangement joins TRBV5-6 to TRBJ2-1; 7 bases line up with TRBD2. CDR3 length: 15 residues. In germline, CDR1 is SGHDT, CDR2 YYEEEE. Unmatched junction bases numbered 4, after V lost 0 bases and J lost 4 bases. Here the CDR3 DNA reads TGTGCCAGCAGCTTGGTTGGGCGGGAGTACAATGAGCAGTTCTTC. Its protein product is CASSLVGREYNEQFF.

This clonotype was seen many times. The chain carries TRBV29-1 and TRBJ1-1, with 7 bases aligning to TRBD1. Looked up from germline, CDR1 is SQVTM and CDR2 is ANQGSEA. The CDR3 has 10 amino acids. J was trimmed by 7 bases and V by 7 bases; bases with no gene match: 3. CDR3: CSAGQVEAFF. The CDR3 bases are TGCAGCGCCGGACAGGTTGAAGCTTTCTTT. Looking up the rest from reference TRBV29-1 and TRBJ1-1 gives the full variable domain: SAVISQKPSRDICQRGTSLTIQCQVDSQVTMMFWYRQQPGQSLTLIATANQGSEATYESGFVIDKFPISRPNLTFSTLTVSNMSPEDSSIYLCSAGQVEAFFGQGTRLTVV.

This clonotype has just a few counts. The CDR3 DNA reads TGTGCCAGCAGCTCATATGGAGCTAGAGACCGGTTCTTC. Translation gives CASSSYGARDRFF. This chain connects TRBV11-3 to TRBJ2-1; no reliable D call. With 4 bases removed from V and 15 bases from J, the gap between germline ends came to 19 bases. The CDR3 runs to 13 residues. Germline loops: CDR1 SGHNT, CDR2 YENEEA.

This clonotype was observed a handful of times. The rearrangement joins TRBV19 to TRBJ1-5; no clear D gene. CDR1 and CDR2 (germline): LNHDA, SQIVND (reference sequence). The CDR3 loop spans 14 amino acids. V lost 7 bases and J lost 6, with 16 bases in between. The CDR3 loop is CASNLRGVGQPQHF. In DNA, the CDR3 is TGTGCCAGTAACCTAAGAGGCGTGGGTCAGCCCCAGCATTTT. Filled out from reference TRBV19 and TRBJ1-5, the complete variable domain reads DGGITQSPKYLFRKEGQNVTLSCEQNLNHDAMYWYRQDPGQGLRLIYYSQIVNDFQKGDIAEGYSVSREKKESFPLTVTSAQKNPTAFYLCASNLRGVGQPQHFGDGTRLSIL.

This clonotype was recorded a few times. The chain joins TRBV7-2 to TRBJ2-3; no firm D call. Germline assignment: CDR1 SGHTA and CDR2 FQGNSA. CDR3 length equals 12 residues. Trimming removed 1 base from V and 7 bases from J, with 6 bases in between. CDR3 amino acids: CASSLGTHTQYF. The CDR3 region has the DNA TGTGCCAGCAGCTTAGGGACCCATACGCAGTATTTT.